This section outlines one T cell receptor (beta chain) sequence together with its context. The target antigen is unknown. The CDR3 runs 14 residues. Germline CDR1 reads KGHSH; CDR2 reads LQKENI. The V gene lost 1 base and the J gene lost 2 bases, with 8 bases spanning the gap. This sample is drawn from a study of beta chain features in type 1 diabetes. Study-wide results and limits: Among patients with Type 1 diabetes, TCRB CDR3s were moderately but significantly shorter in every one of the four CD4+ subsets. Patients showed naive, central memory and Treg TCRB repertoires that appeared more similar than those of healthy donors. VDJ junctions from patients with type 1 diabetes contained fewer insertions and more deletions. The question left open here concerned HLA type influencing TCRB rearrangement.

The sequenced template was cDNA made from the entire isolated RNA. The assay was immunoSEQ multiplex PCR, and TCRdb's table has in-frame clones only and misses some. This sample has about 190,000 clones; 6.5% to 9.5% occur once, and the top ten carry 0.94%. The sample consisted of central memory CD4+ T cells from blood. The chain combines TRBV18 with TRBJ2-5, with D tentatively TRBD2 (6 bases). This TCR was recovered from a woman aged 40 to 50 with type 1 diabetes. The CDR3 protein is CASSPQAGQETQYF. For the CDR3, the DNA is TGTGCCAGCTCACCACAGGCGGGACAAGAGACCCAGTACTTC.